The 25 T cell receptor beta chains listed next were all sequenced from one sample in a study of CD8 T cells in Susac syndrome. Reverse transcription used roughly 0.45 to 1 ug RNA and random hexamers. From the immunoSEQ multiplex PCR reads, TCRdb called clonotypes with MiXCR, one entry per CDR3 protein. The sample includes some 160,000 distinct CDR3 sequences, roughly 94% seen only once; the top ten take roughly 0.11%. The sequencing sample was made of CD4+ T cells from PBMCs. These receptors were collected from a human donor with Susac syndrome.

The CDR3 DNA is TGTGCCAGCTCACCAACTACAGGGACCCGGGAGACCCAGTACTTC. Translation gives CASSPTTGTRETQYF. The chain has TRBV18 and TRBJ2-5; the D gene is possibly TRBD1 (6 bases). This CDR3 comprises 15 residues. CDR1 and CDR2 (germline): KGHSH, LQKENI. The ends were cut back, 2 bases at V and 5 bases at J, with 15 bases in the middle.

The rearrangement links TRBV5-1 to TRBJ1-6, with D maybe TRBD1 (5 bases). This CDR3 has 16 amino acids. Germline CDR1 reads SGHRS; CDR2 reads YFSETQ. Trimming left V 4 bases short and J 9 bases short, with 20 bases between. CDR3 nucleotide sequence: TGCGCCAGCAGCCTGGGTGCGAGGGGCTTCAGTTCACCCCTCCACTTT. As protein: CASSLGARGFSSPLHF.

The J gene is TRBJ2-7, the V gene TRBV7-9; 11 positions match TRBD2. J was trimmed by 2 bases and V by 5 bases; bases with no gene match: 5. This CDR3 comprises 15 residues. Germline V gives CDR1 SEHNR, CDR2 FQNEAQ (reference sequence). This CDR3 is CASSPGLAEPYEQYF. The CDR3 coding sequence is TGTGCCAGCAGCCCGGGACTAGCGGAACCCTACGAGCAGTACTTC.

V usage is TRBV2 and J usage is TRBJ1-2, with D perhaps matching TRBD1 (6 bases). In germline, CDR1 is SNHLY, CDR2 FYNNEI. V lost 6 bases to trimming and J lost 5 bases, with 16 bases between them. This CDR3 is 14 amino acids long. In nucleotides, the CDR3 is TGTGCCAGCAGGGACAGCCTGGGGGGGTATGGCTACACCTTC. As protein: CASRDSLGGYGYTF. The full variable domain, with the rest looked up from reference TRBV2 and TRBJ1-2, is EPEVTQTPSHQVTQMGQEVILRCVPISNHLYFYWYRQILGQKVEFLVSFYNNEISEKSEIFDDQFSVERPDGSNFTLKIRSTKLEDSAMYFCASRDSLGGYGYTFGSGTRLTVV.

This chain links TRBV3-1 with TRBJ2-1; TRBD2 is a possible D gene (6 bases). CDR3 length: 12 residues. V was cut by 4 bases and J by 15 bases, with 16 bases left in between. From germline, CDR1 is LGHDT and CDR2 YNNKEL (reference sequence). CDR3 sequence: CASSPGETRPFF. The CDR3 DNA is TGTGCCAGCAGCCCGGGGGAAACTAGGCCGTTCTTC.

This chain uses TRBV6-5 with TRBJ2-1; possibly TRBD1 or TRBD2 for D (5 bases each). Trimming cost V 2 bases and J 6 bases, with 14 bases left between them. This CDR3 is built from 15 residues. Looked up from germline, CDR1 is MNHEY and CDR2 is SVGAGI. The CDR3 is CASSYGTKLINEQFF. DNA for the CDR3: TGTGCCAGCAGTTACGGGACCAAACTAATCAATGAGCAGTTCTTC.

The table lists this clonotype with a count of one. The V gene is TRBV5-1, the J gene TRBJ2-5; TRBD2 matches 9 bases. The CDR3 has 17 amino acids. V lost 0 bases, J lost 4 bases, and 10 bases stayed unmatched. CDR1 SGHRS and CDR2 YFSETQ come from the germline V gene. The CDR3 loop reads CASSLDPLRGGRETQYF. The CDR3 DNA is TGCGCCAGCAGCTTGGACCCTTTGCGGGGGGGACGAGAGACCCAGTACTTC. The whole variable domain, filled in from reference TRBV5-1 and TRBJ2-5, reads KAGVTQTPRYLIKTRGQQVTLSCSPISGHRSVSWYQQTPGQGLQFLFEYFSETQRNKGNFPGRFSGRQFSNSRSEMNVSTLELGDSALYLCASSLDPLRGGRETQYFGPGTRLLVL.

The chain employs TRBV5-1 and TRBJ1-5; possible D gene TRBD1, 5 bases. The CDR3 contains 14 residues. The V and J ends lost 2 bases and 4 bases respectively, with 10 bases between them. Looked up from germline, CDR1 is SGHRS and CDR2 is YFSETQ. DNA for the CDR3: TGCGCCAGCAGCTTCGGGGGACGGAATCAGCCCCAGCATTTT. The encoded protein is CASSFGGRNQPQHF.

The chain has TRBV6-6 and TRBJ2-4; the D call may be TRBD1 or TRBD2 (5 bases each). Trimming removed 5 bases at V and 12 bases at J, with 17 bases between. The CDR3 has 13 amino acids. Per germline, CDR1 MNHNY and CDR2 SVGAGI (reference sequence). The CDR3 is CASSRHPEGNQYF. DNA of the CDR3: TGTGCCAGCAGTCGACATCCCGAGGGGAATCAGTACTTC.

The V call is TRBV5-6, the J call TRBJ1-1; 7 nucleotides match TRBD1. CDR3 size: 15 residues. The germline V gene encodes CDR1 SGHDT and CDR2 YYEEEE. V lost 5 bases and J lost 1; bases outside the gene matches: 8. The CDR3 protein is CASRSWDRPNTEAFF. Written as DNA, the CDR3 is TGTGCCAGCAGATCATGGGACAGACCGAACACTGAAGCTTTCTTT. Variable domain in full (rest from reference TRBV5-6 and TRBJ1-1): DAGVTQSPTHLIKTRGQQVTLRCSPKSGHDTVSWYQQALGQGPQFIFQYYEEEERQRGNFPDRFSGHQFPNYSSELNVNALLLGDSALYLCASRSWDRPNTEAFFGQGTRLTVV.

CDR3 amino acids: CASSLAYGLHEQFF. DNA of the CDR3: TGCGCCAGCAGCTTGGCCTACGGCTTACATGAGCAGTTCTTC. The V and J genes are TRBV5-1 and TRBJ2-1, with D unclear. Looked up from germline, CDR1 is SGHRS and CDR2 is YFSETQ. The CDR3 length is 14 residues. With 0 bases removed from V and 8 bases from J, the gap between germline ends came to 12 bases.

The sample holds one count of this clonotype. The chain joins TRBV28 to TRBJ1-6, with D perhaps TRBD1 (6 bases). Germline CDR1 MDHEN, CDR2 SYDVKM. This CDR3 is built from 14 residues. Between the trimmed V and J ends, which lost 9 bases and 7 bases, there was a span of 16 bases. The CDR3 DNA sequence: TGTGCCAGTATCCGTCCCGGGGGCAATTCACCCCTCCACTTT. Encoded protein: CASIRPGGNSPLHF.

The J gene is TRBJ2-1, the V gene TRBV20-1; a possible D gene is TRBD2 (5 bases). Germline assignment: CDR1 DFQATT and CDR2 SNEGSKA (reference sequence). The CDR3 totals 15 residues. V was clipped by 5 bases and J by 7 bases, with 21 bases between them. The CDR3: CSALADSITHNEQFF. The CDR3 DNA reads as TGCAGTGCTTTGGCGGACTCAATTACTCATAATGAGCAGTTCTTC.

The V and J genes are TRBV13 and TRBJ2-1, with D tentatively TRBD2 (7 bases). Trimming left V 2 bases short and J 4 bases short, with 18 bases between. Germline V gene lookup returns CDR1 PRHDT and CDR2 FYEKMQ (reference sequence). The CDR3 runs 17 residues. CDR3 loop: CASSLNPPGGLYNEQFF. The CDR3 DNA reads TGTGCCAGCAGCTTAAATCCTCCCGGGGGGCTATACAATGAGCAGTTCTTC.

The chain is built from TRBV11-2 and TRBJ2-1; no clear D gene. Germline CDR1 and CDR2: SGHAT and FQNNGV. V gave up 4 bases and J gave up 9 bases, with 10 bases separating them. The CDR3 has 12 residues. The CDR3 DNA follows: TGTGCCAGCAGCTCCACGTCACCTGAGCAGTTCTTC. It codes for CASSSTSPEQFF.

This sequence joins TRBV15 and TRBJ2-4; TRBD2 agrees at 8 bases. CDR1 is LNHNV and CDR2 is YYDKDF in the germline V gene (reference sequence). The junction had 9 bases not matched to a gene; V was cut back by 5 bases and J by 6 bases. This CDR3 is built from 15 residues. As DNA, the CDR3 is TGTGCCACCAGCCTTACTAGCGGTCTAGGAAACATTCAGTACTTC. Amino acids: CATSLTSGLGNIQYF.

The gene calls are TRBV7-2 and TRBJ2-3; TRBD2 aligns across 7 bases. The CDR3 totals 13 residues. Germline V gives CDR1 SGHTA, CDR2 FQGNSA. The V gene end was trimmed by 1 base and the J gene end by 12 bases; junction bases not matched to a gene: 7. Here the CDR3 DNA reads TGTGCCAGCAGCTTAGAACTAGCGTCCTCTCAGTATTTT. This sequence encodes CASSLELASSQYF.

V usage is TRBV20-1 and J usage is TRBJ2-2; D is unclear. The V end was cut by 7 bases, the J end by 0 bases, with 9 bases between. The germline CDR1 and CDR2 sequences are DFQATT and SNEGSKA (reference sequence). CDR3 length: 13 amino acids. CDR3 DNA: TGCAGTGTTGGAACAGCGAACACCGGGGAGCTGTTTTTT. The encoded protein is CSVGTANTGELFF.

This rearrangement joins TRBV20-1 to TRBJ1-1; maybe TRBD1 (6 bases). Germline-derived CDR1 and CDR2 are DFQATT and SNEGSKA (reference sequence). V lost 5 bases to trimming and J lost 4 bases, with 17 bases between them. The CDR3 contains 14 residues. For the CDR3, the DNA is TGCAGTGCTTCATCCAGGGGAGGGGCCACTGAAGCTTTCTTT. It specifies CSASSRGGATEAFF.

This clonotype was counted once. The gene calls are TRBV2 and TRBJ2-3, with no clear D. This CDR3 contains 12 residues. The V end was cut by 6 bases, the J end by 4 bases, with 8 bases between. Germline V gene lookup returns CDR1 SNHLY and CDR2 FYNNEI. Written as DNA, the CDR3 is TGTGCCAGCAGCAACTCGGCAGATACGCAGTATTTT. Its translation is CASSNSADTQYF.

This clonotype is a singleton in its sample. The rearrangement links TRBV20-1 to TRBJ2-1; no definite D call. In germline, CDR1 is DFQATT, CDR2 SNEGSKA (reference sequence). The CDR3 spans 15 residues. Trimming stripped 3 bases from V and 1 base from J, with 13 bases between. In nucleotides, the CDR3 is TGCAGTGCTAGGGGCCTGAGAGCTTCCTACAATGAGCAGTTCTTC. This sequence encodes CSARGLRASYNEQFF.

This chain links TRBV12-3 or TRBV12-4 with TRBJ2-1; TRBD2 matches at 10 bases. CDR3 size: 14 residues. V was clipped by 5 bases and J by 10 bases; unmatched bases: 8. In DNA, the CDR3 is TGTGCCAGCAGTCGAAGCGGGGGGGAAGGAGAGCAGTTCTTC. Translating it yields CASSRSGGEGEQFF.

This chain joins TRBV14 and TRBJ1-4; tentatively, D is TRBD1 (6 bases). The length of the CDR3 is 15 residues. Looked up from germline, CDR1 is SGHDN and CDR2 is FVKESK. Trimming took off 7 bases at V and 2 bases at J, with 14 bases between the two ends. The CDR3 region is CASNTGQRTNEKLFF. The CDR3 DNA is TGTGCCAGCAACACCGGACAGAGGACTAATGAAAAACTGTTTTTT.

The chain joins TRBV10-3 to TRBJ2-1; TRBD2 matches at 13 bases. Losses at the gene ends were 5 bases for V and 2 bases for J; bases not matched to a gene: 3. CDR3 length: 16 amino acids. Germline loops: CDR1 ENHRY, CDR2 SYGVKD. CDR3 sequence (DNA): TGTGCCATCAGTCCAGGACTAGCGGGGGCCTACAATGAGCAGTTCTTC. Amino acid sequence: CAISPGLAGAYNEQFF.

This rearrangement joins TRBV9 to TRBJ1-1; D gene ambiguous. Trimming took 5 bases from V and 0 from J, leaving 11 bases between them. The germline gives CDR1 SGDLS, CDR2 YYNGEE. The CDR3 is 14 residues long. In DNA form, the CDR3 reads TGTGCCAGCAGTAGTATCTCAATGAACACTGAAGCTTTCTTT. Residues: CASSSISMNTEAFF.